Listed below are T cell receptor beta chains from one sample, sequenced in a study of CD8 T cells in ankylosing spondylitis. Using its own MiXCR run on the 5' RACE reads, TCRdb lists one record per CDR3 protein. The sample shows approximately 190,000 distinct CDR3 sequences, over 10% of them seen only once. The sample comprised blood, either unsorted or a sorted T cell fraction (not recorded which). The receptors shown here come from a female donor with ankylosing spondylitis or in good health (not recorded which). The CDR3 runs from the conserved cysteine through the conserved F or W. Each record gives: J gene, V gene, clone size, D gene, CDR3 DNA, CDR3 protein. D genes are given only for firm matches. Part of the rows lack a size; the others show once, few, many or a class for expanded clones.

J gene: TRBJ2-4
V gene: TRBV12-3/TRBV12-4
clone size: many
D gene: .
CDR3 DNA: TGTGCCAGCAGTGATCCCGGAAAAGCCAAAAACATTCAGTACTTC
CDR3 protein: CASSDPGKAKNIQYF

J gene: TRBJ2-7
V gene: TRBV7-6
clone size: many
D gene: TRBD2
CDR3 DNA: TGTGCCAGCAGCTTAGAAGAAAGAGCGGGAAGGTACGAGCAGTACTTC
CDR3 protein: CASSLEERAGRYEQYF

J gene: TRBJ2-1
V gene: TRBV20-1
clone size: many
D gene: TRBD2
CDR3 DNA: TGCAGTGCGCCTACGACTAGCGGATACAACAATGAGCAGTTCTTC
CDR3 protein: CSAPTTSGYNNEQFF

J gene: TRBJ1-1
V gene: TRBV28
clone size: many
D gene: .
CDR3 DNA: TGTGCCACCCGTTCCTCGGCTGAAGCTTTCTTT
CDR3 protein: CATRSSAEAFF

J gene: TRBJ2-7
V gene: TRBV18
clone size: many
D gene: .
CDR3 DNA: TGTGCCAGCTCCCAACCTGGCAAACCCTACGAGCAGTACTTC
CDR3 protein: CASSQPGKPYEQYF

J gene: TRBJ2-3
V gene: TRBV6-1
clone size: many
D gene: .
CDR3 DNA: TGTGCCAGCAGACCTTCCGCTAGCACAGATACGCAGTATTTT
CDR3 protein: CASRPSASTDTQYF

J gene: TRBJ2-3
V gene: TRBV21-1
clone size: .
D gene: .
CDR3 DNA: TGTGCCAGCAGCAAAGTCTGTATGAGACTAGCGGGATACCTCACAGATACGCAGTATTTT
CDR3 protein: CASSKVCMRLAGYLTDTQYF

J gene: TRBJ2-7
V gene: TRBV6-1
clone size: .
D gene: TRBD2
CDR3 DNA: TGTGCCAGCACCGAGGGGACTAGCGGGAGGATCCCCTACGAGCAGTACTTC
CDR3 protein: CASTEGTSGRIPYEQYF

J gene: TRBJ2-1
V gene: TRBV27
clone size: .
D gene: .
CDR3 DNA: TGTGCCACCCGGGTCCGGGACACCTACAATGAGCAGTTCTTC
CDR3 protein: CATRVRDTYNEQFF

J gene: TRBJ2-5
V gene: TRBV5-4
clone size: .
D gene: TRBD1
CDR3 DNA: TGTGCCAGCAGCTCCCCGGACAGGAGGAAGACCCAGTACTTC
CDR3 protein: CASSSPDRRKTQYF

J gene: TRBJ1-1
V gene: TRBV19
clone size: once
D gene: .
CDR3 DNA: TGTGCCAGTAGTATAGGAGGGGCCACTGAAGCTTTCTTT
CDR3 protein: CASSIGGATEAFF

J gene: TRBJ2-7
V gene: TRBV5-1
clone size: .
D gene: TRBD2
CDR3 DNA: TGCGCCAGCAGCTGGGCTAGCGGGAGTTCCTACGAGCAGTACTTC
CDR3 protein: CASSWASGSSYEQYF

J gene: TRBJ2-5
V gene: TRBV5-1
clone size: few
D gene: .
CDR3 DNA: TGCGCCAGCAAGGAGGGGGCGCATGGGGGAGAGACCCAGTACTTC
CDR3 protein: CASKEGAHGGETQYF

J gene: TRBJ2-7
V gene: TRBV20-1
clone size: few
D gene: TRBD2
CDR3 DNA: TGCAGTGCTCCCCAGGAGGGCGGGTCGGGAGGCTACGAGCAGTACTTC
CDR3 protein: CSAPQEGGSGGYEQYF

J gene: TRBJ2-1
V gene: TRBV15
clone size: few
D gene: .
CDR3 DNA: TGTGCCACCAGGTCGGACAGTAACTCCTACAATGAGCAGTTCTTC
CDR3 protein: CATRSDSNSYNEQFF

J gene: TRBJ2-7
V gene: TRBV6-6
clone size: .
D gene: .
CDR3 DNA: TGTGCCAGCGTTTCCGCGGGGTCCTCCTACGAGCAGTACTTC
CDR3 protein: CASVSAGSSYEQYF

J gene: TRBJ1-5
V gene: TRBV27
clone size: .
D gene: .
CDR3 DNA: TGTGCCAGCAGTTTAATTCCCAGCAATCAGCCCCAGCATTTT
CDR3 protein: CASSLIPSNQPQHF

J gene: TRBJ2-7
V gene: TRBV20-1
clone size: medium-sized
D gene: .
CDR3 DNA: TGCAGTGTTGCGGGGACAACCGATTACGAGCAGTACTTC
CDR3 protein: CSVAGTTDYEQYF

J gene: TRBJ2-1
V gene: TRBV24-1
clone size: many
D gene: TRBD2
CDR3 DNA: TGTGCCACCAGTGATTTAGGGACTAGCGGATACAATGAGCAGTTCTTC
CDR3 protein: CATSDLGTSGYNEQFF

J gene: TRBJ2-7
V gene: TRBV6-1
clone size: .
D gene: TRBD2
CDR3 DNA: TGTGCCAGCAGTCTCCCCTCTAGCGGGAGCTACGAGCAGTACTTC
CDR3 protein: CASSLPSSGSYEQYF

J gene: TRBJ2-5
V gene: TRBV7-8
clone size: many
D gene: TRBD1
CDR3 DNA: TGTGCCAGCAGCTTTCTGGGACAGGAGACCCAGTACTTC
CDR3 protein: CASSFLGQETQYF

J gene: TRBJ2-2
V gene: TRBV5-1
clone size: .
D gene: .
CDR3 DNA: TGCACCAGCAGCTTGGATATTCAGGGAACCGGGGAGCTGTTTTTT
CDR3 protein: CTSSLDIQGTGELFF

J gene: TRBJ2-1
V gene: TRBV9
clone size: few
D gene: TRBD2
CDR3 DNA: TGTGCCAGCAGCGTAGCATTGGGCGGGAGTAGGAATGAGCAGTTCTTC
CDR3 protein: CASSVALGGSRNEQFF

J gene: TRBJ2-1
V gene: TRBV5-1
clone size: .
D gene: .
CDR3 DNA: TGCGCCAGCAGCTTGGTGGCAGGAAGAACCTACAATGAGCAGTTCTTC
CDR3 protein: CASSLVAGRTYNEQFF

J gene: TRBJ2-2
V gene: TRBV5-1
clone size: many
D gene: TRBD1
CDR3 DNA: TGCGCCAGCAGCCCCTACCCGATTGGACAGGGGAACACCGGGGAGCTGTTTTTT
CDR3 protein: CASSPYPIGQGNTGELFF